The clone carrying this T cell receptor (beta chain) was seen at least ten times. Its antigen is still unknown. The CDR3 length is 16 residues. CDR1 is MNHEY, CDR2 SMNVEV, per germline (reference sequence). The trim removed 0 bases at V and 8 bases at J, leaving 10 bases unmatched. The data derive from a study of CD8 T cells in ankylosing spondylitis. Study outcomes and limitations: Some of these motif variants have turned up before, in reports on reactive arthritis synovial fluid and blood. Disease-linked clones displayed a CD8+ phenotype and appeared relatively rarely in peripheral blood. For ankylosing spondylitis blood, a TCR beta motif of several highly homologous variants appeared characteristic.

For TCR beta, libraries came from quantitative 5'-RACE with molecular barcodes. TCRdb fed the 5' RACE reads into MiXCR, producing one record per CDR3 protein. The data contain about 300,000 distinct CDR3 sequences, 11% of them singletons. This clonotype was sampled from a female donor with ankylosing spondylitis or in good health (not recorded which). The sample was blood, either unsorted or a sorted T cell fraction (not recorded which). V is TRBV27 and J is TRBJ2-1; 7 bases line up with TRBD2. CDR3 protein: CASSLSGRGSGYEQFF. The CDR3 DNA sequence: TGTGCCAGCAGTTTATCTGGGAGGGGCAGTGGGTATGAGCAGTTCTTC.